This paragraph covers one T cell receptor (beta chain) sequence. The antigen remains undetermined. A single record per CDR3 protein comes from TCRdb applying MiXCR to the reads. This sample has about 530,000 distinct CDR3 sequences, with less than 30% found just once. The data originate from a study of T cell repertoires in cytomegalovirus infection. Whole-study context: Indications came from public TCR beta signatures; they pointed to CMV infection and to a matching HLA type. Findings and limits, study-wide: Cumulative frequency (of public TCR beta family members) identified carriers of CMV plus the relevant HLA. Ex vivo responses were dominated by HLA-C-restricted CMV-specific TCR beta clonotypes.

With 0 bases removed from V and 3 bases from J, the gap between germline ends came to 18 bases. Germline V gene sequence: CDR1 LNHDA, CDR2 SQIVND (reference sequence). The CDR3 extends over 17 amino acids. The chain employs TRBV19 and TRBJ2-7; D may be TRBD2 (5 bases). Sequences were obtained from PBMCs. The clonotype was recovered from a human donor in good health (CMV status not recorded). Some clones in this sample may be carry-over from other donors' samples. The CDR3 sequence is CASSIDDWLAPYYEQYF. CDR3 nucleotide sequence: TGTGCCAGTAGTATAGATGACTGGCTAGCTCCCTACTACGAGCAGTACTTC.